One and the same sample provided the 24 T cell receptor beta chains below, sequenced in a study of cytomegalovirus exposure and HLA in healthy donors. It was with 60 Vbeta and 13 Jbeta primers that the PCR ran. Assay used: immunoSEQ multiplex PCR; TCRdb lists only in-frame clones, some missing. The sample includes about 180,000 clones, roughly 77% of them seen just once. The sample consisted of PBMCs. The receptors here all came from a woman in her 30s in good health and CMV-seronegative.

The chain carries TRBV14 and TRBJ2-3; D is undetermined. The CDR3 runs to 13 residues. V gave up 4 bases and J gave up 6 bases, with 11 bases separating them. The germline gives CDR1 SGHDN, CDR2 FVKESK. The CDR3 DNA reads as TGTGCCAGCAGCCTTTTAGTTGCGGATACGCAGTATTTT. Protein: CASSLLVADTQYF.

The chain is built from TRBV30 and TRBJ1-1, with D possibly matching TRBD1 (5 bases). CDR1 is GTSNPN and CDR2 is SVGIG in the germline V gene (reference sequence). The CDR3 has 13 residues. The V gene lost 1 base and the J gene lost 1 base, with 7 bases spanning the gap. CDR3 nucleotide sequence: TGTGCCTGGAGTGCCGACAGGAACACTGAAGCTTTCTTT. Residues: CAWSADRNTEAFF.

V is TRBV9 and J is TRBJ2-1; 8 nucleotides match TRBD2. J lost 2 bases, V lost 3 bases, and 16 bases had no gene match. Germline V CDR1 and CDR2: SGDLS, YYNGEE. CDR3 size: 19 residues. The CDR3, as DNA: TGTGCCAGCAGCGCCCAGCGGGGGAACTTGGGCTTGCCCTACAATGAGCAGTTCTTC. Amino acid sequence: CASSAQRGNLGLPYNEQFF.

This chain joins TRBV9 and TRBJ1-4, with TRBD1 matching over 7 bases. CDR3 length: 16 amino acids. The junction had 10 bases not matched to a gene; V was cut back by 0 bases and J by 8 bases. Germline values: CDR1 SGDLS, CDR2 YYNGEE. The CDR3, as DNA: TGTGCCAGCAGCGTAGCTCAGGGGGTGTCCTCGGAAAAACTGTTTTTT. Residues: CASSVAQGVSSEKLFF.

V usage is TRBV19 and J usage is TRBJ2-7, with D possibly TRBD2 on 6 matching bases. The germline gives CDR1 LNHDA, CDR2 SQIVND (reference sequence). This CDR3 is 15 amino acids long. Between the trimmed V and J ends, which lost 5 bases and 0 bases, there was a span of 14 bases. CDR3: CASSPTGVSSYEQYF. The CDR3 region has the DNA TGTGCCAGTAGTCCGACGGGGGTAAGCTCCTACGAGCAGTACTTC.

V is TRBV27 and J is TRBJ2-7; 8 positions match TRBD2. Looked up from germline, CDR1 is MNHEY and CDR2 is SMNVEV (reference sequence). CDR3 length: 14 amino acids. V was pared by 3 bases and J by 5 bases, with 6 bases of the junction left unmatched. CDR3 coding DNA: TGTGCCAGCAGTTTTCTGCGGGGGGTTGACGAGCAGTACTTC. Its protein product is CASSFLRGVDEQYF.

This chain connects TRBV14 to TRBJ1-2; D uncertain. This CDR3 is built from 11 residues. V gave up 0 bases and J gave up 14 bases, with 10 bases separating them. Germline V gene lookup returns CDR1 SGHDN and CDR2 FVKESK. The chain's CDR3 is CASSQDREITF. Here the CDR3 DNA reads TGTGCCAGCAGCCAAGATCGGGAGATAACCTTC.

This clone was counted once. An end of the junction does not agree with germline; a read error may underlie this. The same CDR3 can be traced to other DNA sequences in this sample. The chain has TRBV7-9 and TRBJ1-6; D call uncertain. This CDR3 spans 15 amino acids. The germline CDR1 and CDR2 sequences are SEHNR and FQNEAQ (reference sequence). CDR3 DNA sequence: TGTGCGAGCAGCCCATTGGAGTCGGTTAATTCACCCCTCCACTTT. Its translation: CASSPLESVNSPLHF.

This chain uses TRBV27 with TRBJ2-7, with 9 bases lining up with TRBD1. Looked up from germline, CDR1 is MNHEY and CDR2 is SMNVEV (reference sequence). V lost 0 bases to trimming and J lost 1 base; unmatched junction nucleotides: 1. The CDR3 is 15 residues long. For the CDR3, the DNA is TGTGCCAGCAGTTTATCGACAGGGGGGTCCTACGAGCAGTACTTC. It encodes CASSLSTGGSYEQYF.

The V call is TRBV18, the J call TRBJ1-6, with D perhaps matching TRBD1 (5 bases). The CDR3 has 15 residues. Germline CDR1 KGHSH, CDR2 LQKENI. V was shortened by 6 bases and J by 8 bases, with 17 bases between the two germline ends. The CDR3 region is CASSRLGGVHSPLHF. CDR3 nucleotide sequence: TGTGCCAGCTCCCGTCTGGGAGGGGTCCATTCACCCCTCCACTTT.

This clone has only a few counts. The rearrangement joins TRBV9 to TRBJ1-1; D remains unclear. The V end was cut by 0 bases, the J end by 0 bases, with 3 bases between. Germline CDR1 SGDLS, CDR2 YYNGEE. CDR3 length: 13 amino acids. The CDR3 sequence: CASSVAVNTEAFF. CDR3 in DNA: TGTGCCAGCAGCGTAGCGGTGAACACTGAAGCTTTCTTT.

The chain uses TRBV16 and TRBJ2-5; D unclear. V lost 0 bases, J lost 5 bases, and 4 bases lay in between. Germline CDR1 KGHSY, CDR2 FQNENV. The CDR3 runs to 12 residues. The CDR3 nucleotides read TGTGCCAGCAGCCAATCCAGGGAGACCCAGTACTTC. Its protein product is CASSQSRETQYF.

This rearrangement joins TRBV6-1 to TRBJ1-1; D ambiguous. There are 14 residues in the CDR3. Germline V gene lookup returns CDR1 MNHNS and CDR2 SASEGT. V was cut by 6 bases and J by 1 base, with 12 bases left in between. CDR3 sequence (DNA): TGTGCCAGCAGGCCCCAACAAGAGAACACTGAAGCTTTCTTT. Translated: CASRPQQENTEAFF.

The chain employs TRBV4-3 and TRBJ1-5, with D possibly being TRBD1 (5 bases). Germline V gives CDR1 LGHNA, CDR2 YSLEER. Between the trimmed V and J ends, which lost 1 base and 6 bases, there was a span of 13 bases. The CDR3 spans 15 residues. The CDR3 here is CASSQVFQGSQPQHF. For the CDR3, the DNA is TGCGCCAGCAGCCAAGTCTTCCAGGGAAGTCAGCCCCAGCATTTT.

V usage is TRBV29-1 and J usage is TRBJ2-7, with 11 bases fitting TRBD1. The CDR3 covers 15 residues. V gave up 7 bases and J gave up 2 bases; unmatched junction bases: 10. Germline CDR1 and CDR2: SQVTM and ANQGSEA. CDR3 nucleotide sequence: TGCAGCGCTCGGCCCGGACAGGGGGCCCCCTACGAGCAGTACTTC. It is translated as CSARPGQGAPYEQYF.

The chain has TRBV27 and TRBJ1-6; maybe TRBD1 (5 bases). This CDR3 comprises 16 residues. V gave up 2 bases and J gave up 1 base, with 9 bases separating them. Germline CDR1 MNHEY, CDR2 SMNVEV (reference sequence). CDR3 nucleotides: TGTGCCAGCAGTTTAGGGGCCACATCCTATAATTCACCCCTCCACTTT. This encodes CASSLGATSYNSPLHF.

CDR3 residues: CASSLGGLAGLGRETQYF. CDR3 coding DNA: TGCGCCAGCAGCTTGGGGGGACTAGCGGGGCTCGGTCGAGAGACCCAGTACTTC. This rearrangement joins TRBV5-1 to TRBJ2-5; 13 nucleotides agree with TRBD2. V lost 0 bases to trimming and J lost 4 bases; unmatched junction nucleotides: 9. The CDR3 length is 18 residues. CDR1 and CDR2 (germline): SGHRS, YFSETQ.

This chain joins TRBV19 and TRBJ2-5; 8 nucleotides line up with TRBD2. Unmatched junction bases numbered 8, after V lost 4 bases and J lost 4 bases. The germline V gene encodes CDR1 LNHDA and CDR2 SQIVND (reference sequence). CDR3 size: 15 residues. The CDR3 DNA sequence: TGTGCCAGTAGTAGGGGGACTAGGATTGGAGAGACCCAGTACTTC. Translation: CASSRGTRIGETQYF.

This clone was detected only a few times. The chain recombines TRBV19 with TRBJ1-1; no definite D call. Between the trimmed V and J ends, which lost 8 bases and 5 bases, there was a span of 15 bases. Germline CDR1 reads LNHDA; CDR2 reads SQIVND (reference sequence). This CDR3 is built from 13 residues. Here the CDR3 reads CASAFGLRTEAFF. In nucleotides, the CDR3 is TGTGCCAGTGCCTTTGGTCTGAGGACTGAAGCTTTCTTT.

This rearrangement joins TRBV7-9 to TRBJ1-2; the D gene is possibly TRBD1 (5 bases). CDR3 length equals 12 residues. Between the trimmed V and J ends, which lost 1 base and 8 bases, there was a span of 8 bases. The germline CDR1 and CDR2 sequences are SEHNR and FQNEAQ (reference sequence). The CDR3 here is CASSLEGFGYTF. The CDR3 DNA reads TGTGCCAGCAGCTTAGAGGGGTTCGGCTACACCTTC.

In this sample, this clone turned up once. V gene TRBV29-1 combines with J gene TRBJ2-1; 7 bases align to TRBD2. The length of the CDR3 is 14 residues. Germline V CDR1 and CDR2: SQVTM, ANQGSEA. V trimming: 7 bases; J trimming: 6 bases; junction bases outside the gene matches: 12. CDR3 bases: TGCAGCGGCGGGGGACCTCAGGTTCGCAATGAGCAGTTCTTC. Amino acids: CSGGGPQVRNEQFF.

This chain links TRBV15 with TRBJ2-7; D may be TRBD1 (6 bases). CDR1 and CDR2 (germline): LNHNV, YYDKDF (reference sequence). The CDR3 totals 16 residues. V was clipped by 0 bases and J by 2 bases, with 14 bases between them. CDR3: CATSRDGGPGPYEQYF. DNA for the CDR3: TGTGCCACCAGCAGAGATGGGGGCCCCGGCCCCTACGAGCAGTACTTC.

This clone came up a few times. The gene calls are TRBV6-6 and TRBJ2-5; possible D gene TRBD1, 5 bases. The V end lost 7 bases, the J end lost 2 bases, and 20 bases lay between the germline ends. The CDR3 totals 16 residues. The germline CDR1 and CDR2 sequences are MNHNY and SVGAGI (reference sequence). The CDR3 bases are TGTGCCAGCAAAACTATCCGACAGCGATGGCAAGAGACCCAGTACTTC. It translates to CASKTIRQRWQETQYF.

This chain uses TRBV7-9 with TRBJ1-4; TRBD1 is a possible D gene (5 bases). Germline V gene sequence: CDR1 SEHNR, CDR2 FQNEAQ (reference sequence). This CDR3 region has 14 residues. V was pared by 4 bases and J by 8 bases, with 14 bases between. Here the CDR3 DNA reads TGTGCCAGCAGCTCCCTCAGGACAAACGAAAAACTGTTTTTT. Translation: CASSSLRTNEKLFF.